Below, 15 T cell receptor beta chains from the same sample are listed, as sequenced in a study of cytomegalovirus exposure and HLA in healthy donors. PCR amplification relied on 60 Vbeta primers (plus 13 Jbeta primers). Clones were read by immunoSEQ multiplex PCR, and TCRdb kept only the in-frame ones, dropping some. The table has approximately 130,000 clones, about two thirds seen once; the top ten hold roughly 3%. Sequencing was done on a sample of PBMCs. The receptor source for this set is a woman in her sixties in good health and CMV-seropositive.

In DNA form, the CDR3 reads TGTGCCAGCTCACCACAGGGTATATCGGGGGTCAATGGCTACACCTTC. This gives the protein CASSPQGISGVNGYTF. The chain uses TRBV18 and TRBJ1-2; D possibly corresponds to TRBD1 (5 bases). Per the germline V gene, CDR1 is KGHSH and CDR2 is LQKENI. Trimming stripped 1 base from V and 6 bases from J, with 18 bases between. The CDR3 sequence is 16 residues long.

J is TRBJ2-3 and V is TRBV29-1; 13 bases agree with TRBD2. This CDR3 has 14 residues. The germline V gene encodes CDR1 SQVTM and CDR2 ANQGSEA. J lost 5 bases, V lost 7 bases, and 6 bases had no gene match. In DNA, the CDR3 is TGCAGCGCTACGGGACTAGCGGGGTTAGATACGCAGTATTTT. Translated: CSATGLAGLDTQYF.

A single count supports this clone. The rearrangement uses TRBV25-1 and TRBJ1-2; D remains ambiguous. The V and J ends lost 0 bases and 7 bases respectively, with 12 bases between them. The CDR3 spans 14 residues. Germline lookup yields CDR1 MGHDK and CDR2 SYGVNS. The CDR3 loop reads CASSEYTRESGYTF. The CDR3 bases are TGTGCCAGCAGTGAATATACGAGGGAAAGTGGCTACACCTTC.

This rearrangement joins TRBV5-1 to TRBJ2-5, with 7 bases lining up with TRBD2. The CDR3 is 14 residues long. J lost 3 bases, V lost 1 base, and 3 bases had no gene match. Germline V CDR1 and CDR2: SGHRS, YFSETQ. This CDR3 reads CASSLSRGEETQYF. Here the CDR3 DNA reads TGCGCCAGCAGCTTGAGTCGGGGGGAAGAGACCCAGTACTTC.

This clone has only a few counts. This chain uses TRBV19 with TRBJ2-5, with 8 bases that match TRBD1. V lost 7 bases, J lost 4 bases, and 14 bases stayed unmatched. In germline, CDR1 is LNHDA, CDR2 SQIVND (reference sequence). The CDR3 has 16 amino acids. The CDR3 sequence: CASTPGAGGKTETQYF. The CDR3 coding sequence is TGTGCCAGTACCCCAGGGGCAGGGGGCAAAACAGAGACCCAGTACTTC.

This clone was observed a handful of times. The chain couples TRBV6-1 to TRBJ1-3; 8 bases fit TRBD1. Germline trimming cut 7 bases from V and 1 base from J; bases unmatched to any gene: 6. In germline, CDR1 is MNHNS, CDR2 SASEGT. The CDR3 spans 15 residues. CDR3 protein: CASTLTGESGNTIYF. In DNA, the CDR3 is TGTGCCAGCACTCTGACAGGGGAGTCTGGAAACACCATATATTTT.

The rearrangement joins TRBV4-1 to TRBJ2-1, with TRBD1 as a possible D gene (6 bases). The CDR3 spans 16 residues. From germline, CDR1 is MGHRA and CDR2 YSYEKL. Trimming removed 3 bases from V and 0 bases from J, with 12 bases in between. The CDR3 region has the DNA TGCGCCAGCAGCCAGGGGACATCGCGCTCCTACAATGAGCAGTTCTTC. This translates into CASSQGTSRSYNEQFF.

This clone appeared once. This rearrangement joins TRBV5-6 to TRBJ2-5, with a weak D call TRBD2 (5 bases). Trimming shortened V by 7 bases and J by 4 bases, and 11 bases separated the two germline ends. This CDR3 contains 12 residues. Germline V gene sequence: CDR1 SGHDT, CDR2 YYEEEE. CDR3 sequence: CASLTRGETQYF. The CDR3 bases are TGTGCCAGCCTCACCCGGGGAGAGACCCAGTACTTC.

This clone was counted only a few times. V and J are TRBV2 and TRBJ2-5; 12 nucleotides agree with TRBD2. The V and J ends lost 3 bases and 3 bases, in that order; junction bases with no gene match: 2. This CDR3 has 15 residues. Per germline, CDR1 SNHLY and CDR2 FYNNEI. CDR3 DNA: TGTGCCAGCAGTGAGACTAGCGGGGGCAAAGAGACCCAGTACTTC. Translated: CASSETSGGKETQYF. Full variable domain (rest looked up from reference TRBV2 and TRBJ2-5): EPEVTQTPSHQVTQMGQEVILRCVPISNHLYFYWYRQILGQKVEFLVSFYNNEISEKSEIFDDQFSVERPDGSNFTLKIRSTKLEDSAMYFCASSETSGGKETQYFGPGTRLLVL.

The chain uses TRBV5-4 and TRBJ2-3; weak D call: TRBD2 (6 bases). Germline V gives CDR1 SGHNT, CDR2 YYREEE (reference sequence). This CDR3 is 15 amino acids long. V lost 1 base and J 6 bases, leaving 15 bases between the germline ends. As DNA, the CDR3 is TGTGCCAGCAGCTTGATAGGAATAGCGGTGGATACGCAGTATTTT. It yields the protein CASSLIGIAVDTQYF.

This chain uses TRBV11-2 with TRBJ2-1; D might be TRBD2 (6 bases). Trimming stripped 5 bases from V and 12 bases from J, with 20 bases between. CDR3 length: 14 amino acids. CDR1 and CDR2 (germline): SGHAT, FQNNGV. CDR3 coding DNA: TGTGCCAGCAGCCCCCGAGGGACTGCTCGTGGGCAGTTCTTC. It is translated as CASSPRGTARGQFF.

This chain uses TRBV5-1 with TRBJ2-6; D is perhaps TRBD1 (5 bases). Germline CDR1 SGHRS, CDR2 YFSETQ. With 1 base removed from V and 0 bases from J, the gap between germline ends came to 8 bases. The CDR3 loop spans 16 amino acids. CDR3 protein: CASSLTGSSGANVLTF. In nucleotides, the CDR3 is TGCGCCAGCAGCTTGACAGGCTCCTCTGGGGCCAACGTCCTGACTTTC.

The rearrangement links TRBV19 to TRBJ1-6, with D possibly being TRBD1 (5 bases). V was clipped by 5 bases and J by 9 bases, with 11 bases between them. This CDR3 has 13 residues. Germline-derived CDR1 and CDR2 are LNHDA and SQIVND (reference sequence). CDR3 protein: CASSVLTVSPLHF. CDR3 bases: TGTGCCAGTAGTGTATTGACAGTTTCACCCCTCCACTTT.

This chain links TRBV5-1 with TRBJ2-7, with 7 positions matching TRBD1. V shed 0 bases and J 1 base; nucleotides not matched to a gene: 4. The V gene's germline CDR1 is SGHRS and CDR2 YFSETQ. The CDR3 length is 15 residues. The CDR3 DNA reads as TGCGCCAGCAGCTTGGACGGGACAGATTCCTACGAGCAGTACTTC. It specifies CASSLDGTDSYEQYF.

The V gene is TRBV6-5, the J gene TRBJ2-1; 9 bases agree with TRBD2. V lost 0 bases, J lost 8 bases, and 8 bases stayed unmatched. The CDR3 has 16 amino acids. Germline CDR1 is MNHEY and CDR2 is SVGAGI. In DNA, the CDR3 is TGTGCCAGCAGTTACTCTGGCGGGGGGGCCAGGTATGAGCAGTTCTTC. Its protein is CASSYSGGGARYEQFF.